This passage covers 19 T cell receptor beta chains from one sample sequenced in a study of immune evolution from preneoplasia to lung adenocarcinoma. TCRdb's copy holds only in-frame clones and misses some; the assay was immunoSEQ multiplex PCR. In the table there are 9,500 to 10,000 clones, 60% to 80% of which are singletons. The material sequenced was FFPE lung adenocarcinoma in situ tissue. Every receptor here comes from a person older than 75 with lung adenocarcinoma.

This chain joins TRBV19 and TRBJ2-6; 7 nucleotides line up with TRBD1. The CDR3 has 17 residues. Germline CDR1 reads LNHDA; CDR2 reads SQIVND (reference sequence). V shed 6 bases and J 2 bases; nucleotides not matched to a gene: 10. The CDR3 DNA reads TGTGCCAGTAGCATGGGACAGAGAGCGGCTGGGGCCAACGTCCTGACTTTC. The encoded protein is CASSMGQRAAGANVLTF.

The J gene is TRBJ1-4, the V gene TRBV11-2; 7 bases are a match to TRBD1. Germline lookup yields CDR1 SGHAT and CDR2 FQNNGV. Unmatched junction bases numbered 7, after V lost 5 bases and J lost 7 bases. The CDR3 spans 14 residues. For the CDR3, the DNA is TGTGCCAGCAGCCTGACAGGGACTGGTGAAAAACTGTTTTTT. It encodes CASSLTGTGEKLFF.

V and J are TRBV9 and TRBJ2-5; D is tentatively TRBD1 or TRBD2 (5 bases each). CDR3 length: 17 residues. V lost 1 base and J lost 3, with 19 bases in between. Germline V lookup: CDR1 SGDLS, CDR2 YYNGEE. The CDR3 DNA is TGTGCCAGCAGCGTAAGGTCTTCCTGGGGACGGAAAGAGACCCAGTACTTC. Translated, it gives CASSVRSSWGRKETQYF.

The chain is built from TRBV27 and TRBJ1-1, with 12 bases lining up with TRBD1. The CDR3 totals 15 residues. Germline loops: CDR1 MNHEY, CDR2 SMNVEV (reference sequence). J gave up 4 bases and V 5 bases, and 5 bases lay outside the gene matches. CDR3 bases: TGTGCCAGCAGTCGGGGGACAGGGGGCGTCACTGAAGCTTTCTTT. It yields the protein CASSRGTGGVTEAFF.

This chain links TRBV28 with TRBJ1-4, with TRBD1 as a possible D gene (5 bases). V was shortened by 6 bases and J by 7 bases, with 15 bases between the two germline ends. The CDR3 is 14 residues long. Germline CDR1 and CDR2: MDHEN and SYDVKM. The CDR3 reads CASSLRGKSEKLFF. The DNA for the CDR3 is TGTGCCAGCAGCCTACGGGGGAAAAGTGAAAAACTGTTTTTT.

J is TRBJ1-1 and V is TRBV2; 8 bases are shared with TRBD1. J gave up 2 bases and V 1 base, and 12 bases lay outside the gene matches. In germline, CDR1 is SNHLY, CDR2 FYNNEI. This CDR3 contains 18 residues. DNA for the CDR3: TGTGCCAGCAGTGAAGGGGAGGGACAGGCGATTAGAAACACTGAAGCTTTCTTT. It translates to CASSEGEGQAIRNTEAFF.

CDR3 sequence: CASSLVGGGGEAFF. In DNA, the CDR3 is TGTGCCAGCAGCTTAGTGGGAGGGGGCGGTGAAGCTTTCTTT. The chain is built from TRBV7-8 and TRBJ1-1, with 7 positions matching TRBD1. With 1 base clipped from V and 7 bases from J, the junction kept 6 bases outside the gene matches. Germline loops: CDR1 SGHVS, CDR2 FQNEAQ. This CDR3 region has 14 residues.

The chain links TRBV5-5 to TRBJ2-7, with D maybe TRBD2 (5 bases). Trimming removed 4 bases at V and 0 bases at J, with 14 bases between. Germline loops: CDR1 SGHKS, CDR2 YYEKEE (reference sequence). The CDR3 is 15 amino acids. CDR3 DNA sequence: TGTGCCAGCAGCAGCCAGACGGGGAGCTCCTACGAGCAGTACTTC. Translated, it gives CASSSQTGSSYEQYF.

The CDR3 nucleotides are TGTGCCAGTTCCTCTGGAAACACCATATATTTT. This translates into CASSSGNTIYF. V usage is TRBV19 and J usage is TRBJ1-3, with D hard to call. This CDR3 has 11 residues. Trimming took off 8 bases at V and 0 bases at J, with 2 bases between the two ends. The germline gives CDR1 LNHDA, CDR2 SQIVND (reference sequence).

The CDR3 protein is CAISGVSGYGYTF. The CDR3 nucleotides are TGTGCCATCAGCGGGGTTTCGGGCTATGGCTACACCTTC. The V and J genes are TRBV10-3 and TRBJ1-2; D gene uncertain. This CDR3 contains 13 residues. Between the trimmed V and J ends, which lost 6 bases and 4 bases, there was a span of 12 bases. CDR1 and CDR2 (germline): ENHRY, SYGVKD.

J is TRBJ2-2 and V is TRBV7-9; possible D gene TRBD1, 6 bases. Trimming took 1 base from V and 2 from J, leaving 8 bases between them. This CDR3 has 15 residues. CDR1 SEHNR and CDR2 FQNEAQ come from the germline V gene (reference sequence). The CDR3 sequence is CASSLEGQNTGELFF. The CDR3, as DNA: TGTGCCAGCAGCTTAGAGGGACAAAACACCGGGGAGCTGTTTTTT.

In regard to this clone: The same CDR3 arises from other DNA sequences in this sample as well. The rearrangement joins TRBV7-9 to TRBJ2-7; TRBD1 aligns across 9 bases. The length of the CDR3 is 14 residues. J lost 4 bases, V lost 0 bases, and 1 base had no gene match. Germline CDR1 is SEHNR and CDR2 is FQNEAQ (reference sequence). The CDR3 DNA reads as TGTGCCAGCAGCTTAGCGGGACAGGGATACGAGCAGTACTTC. Protein sequence: CASSLAGQGYEQYF.

The chain has TRBV9 and TRBJ1-6, with 7 bases fitting TRBD1. This CDR3 is 14 amino acids long. The J segment lost 8 bases and the V segment lost 0 bases, leaving 2 bases of the junction unmatched. Germline lookup yields CDR1 SGDLS and CDR2 YYNGEE. The DNA of the CDR3 is TGTGCCAGCAGCGTAGGACAGGGTTATTCACCCCTCCACTTT. Amino acid sequence: CASSVGQGYSPLHF.

Written as DNA, the CDR3 is TGTGCCAGCAGTGAGACCAATAGCAATCAGCCCCAGCATTTT. This codes for CASSETNSNQPQHF. This sequence joins TRBV2 and TRBJ1-5, with D uncertain. Germline loops: CDR1 SNHLY, CDR2 FYNNEI. The CDR3 runs to 14 residues. The V and J ends lost 3 bases and 0 bases respectively, with 6 bases between them.

V usage is TRBV5-5 and J usage is TRBJ2-1, with TRBD2 as a possible D gene (5 bases). Germline V lookup: CDR1 SGHKS, CDR2 YYEKEE (reference sequence). V lost 3 bases, J lost 8 bases, and 18 bases lay in between. CDR3 size: 15 residues. In DNA form, the CDR3 reads TGTGCCAGCAGCTCGGGGTTCGGGCTTAGGGATGAGCAGTTCTTC. Its protein is CASSSGFGLRDEQFF.

This rearrangement joins TRBV6-1 to TRBJ2-2; possible D gene TRBD2, 7 bases. Trimming shortened V by 7 bases and J by 3 bases, and 15 bases separated the two germline ends. The CDR3 has 15 amino acids. Germline V CDR1 and CDR2: MNHNS, SASEGT. CDR3 amino acids: CASIIRGGDTGELFF. The CDR3 DNA reads as TGTGCCAGCATCATAAGGGGGGGTGACACCGGGGAGCTGTTTTTT.

This chain uses TRBV28 with TRBJ2-2; 12 bases fit TRBD1. This CDR3 region has 18 residues. Germline CDR1 reads MDHEN; CDR2 reads SYDVKM. Losses at the gene ends were 5 bases for V and 3 bases for J; bases not matched to a gene: 10. Written as DNA, the CDR3 is TGTGCCAGCAGTGGGAGGGACAGGGGGCGCGTGGACACCGGGGAGCTGTTTTTT. Translated, it gives CASSGRDRGRVDTGELFF.

J is TRBJ2-7 and V is TRBV25-1; D uncertain. The CDR3 is made up of 14 amino acids. Trimming removed 4 bases at V and 2 bases at J, with 12 bases between. Germline CDR1 is MGHDK and CDR2 is SYGVNS. As DNA, the CDR3 is TGTGCCAGCAGTGGGAAAGTAGCCCCCTACGAGCAGTACTTC. Translating gives CASSGKVAPYEQYF.

The chain couples TRBV10-2 to TRBJ2-1, with TRBD2 as a possible D gene (6 bases). The CDR3 totals 17 residues. In germline, CDR1 is WSHSY, CDR2 SAAADI. The V and J ends lost 2 bases and 2 bases respectively, with 16 bases between them. The CDR3 region has the DNA TGCGCCAGCAGTGAGGGGGTGGCTAGCGCTGCCTACAATGAGCAGTTCTTC. It specifies CASSEGVASAAYNEQFF.